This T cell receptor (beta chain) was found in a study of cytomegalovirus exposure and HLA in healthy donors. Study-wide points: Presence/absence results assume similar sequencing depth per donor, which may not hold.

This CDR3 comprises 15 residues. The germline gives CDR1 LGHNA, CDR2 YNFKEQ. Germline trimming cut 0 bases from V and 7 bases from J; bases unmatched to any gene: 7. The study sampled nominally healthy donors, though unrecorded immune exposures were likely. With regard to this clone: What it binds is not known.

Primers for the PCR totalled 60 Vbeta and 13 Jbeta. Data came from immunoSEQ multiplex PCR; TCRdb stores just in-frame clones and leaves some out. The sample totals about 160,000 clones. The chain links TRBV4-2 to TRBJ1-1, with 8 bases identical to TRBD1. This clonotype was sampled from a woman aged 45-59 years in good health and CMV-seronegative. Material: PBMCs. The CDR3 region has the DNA TGTGCCAGCAGCCAAGAAACGGGACAGGACCTTGAAGCTTTCTTT. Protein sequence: CASSQETGQDLEAFF.